The next 12 T cell receptor beta chains were all read from a single sample in a study of cytomegalovirus exposure and HLA in healthy donors. Clones were read by immunoSEQ multiplex PCR, and TCRdb kept only the in-frame ones, dropping some. Among 86,000 or so clones listed, 90% to 97% were seen once. Sequenced: PBMCs. The receptors were sampled from a man younger than 30 in good health and CMV-seropositive.

The gene calls are TRBV29-1 and TRBJ1-1; possibly TRBD1 for D (6 bases). V lost 2 bases and J 0 bases, leaving 13 bases between the germline ends. The CDR3 runs 15 residues. Germline lookup yields CDR1 SQVTM and CDR2 ANQGSEA. The CDR3 spells CSVEKLGQMNTEAFF. CDR3 DNA sequence: TGCAGCGTTGAAAAATTAGGACAGATGAACACTGAAGCTTTCTTT. Full variable domain (outside the CDR3, taken from reference TRBV29-1 and TRBJ1-1): SAVISQKPSRDICQRGTSLTIQCQVDSQVTMMFWYRQQPGQSLTLIATANQGSEATYESGFVIDKFPISRPNLTFSTLTVSNMSPEDSSIYLCSVEKLGQMNTEAFFGQGTRLTVV.

Here the CDR3 reads CASSEIAGLAGYVYEQFF. Written as DNA, the CDR3 is TGTGCCAGCAGTGAGATCGCGGGGCTAGCGGGATACGTATATGAGCAGTTCTTC. This rearrangement joins TRBV2 to TRBJ2-1, with TRBD2 identical over 9 bases. There are 18 residues in the CDR3. Looked up from germline, CDR1 is SNHLY and CDR2 is FYNNEI. V lost 3 bases and J lost 8; bases outside the gene matches: 17.

V is TRBV30 and J is TRBJ2-1, with 11 bases that match TRBD1. V gave up 3 bases and J gave up 3 bases; unmatched junction bases: 4. Germline V gene sequence: CDR1 GTSNPN, CDR2 SVGIG (reference sequence). The CDR3 extends over 15 amino acids. CDR3 bases: TGTGCCTGGAGCCCCGGGACAGGGGGCTACAATGAGCAGTTCTTC. Translation: CAWSPGTGGYNEQFF.

Here the CDR3 DNA reads TGTGCCAGCACGCTAGCGGGAGGCTACGAGCAGTACTTC. Translation gives CASTLAGGYEQYF. This chain uses TRBV28 with TRBJ2-7, with TRBD2 matching 11 bases. The V gene's germline CDR1 is MDHEN and CDR2 SYDVKM. The CDR3 extends over 13 amino acids. V lost 7 bases to trimming and J lost 3 bases; unmatched junction nucleotides: 2.

The V gene is TRBV5-1, the J gene TRBJ2-7; 11 nucleotides align to TRBD2. Germline loops: CDR1 SGHRS, CDR2 YFSETQ. The V segment lost 2 bases and the J segment 3 bases; nucleotides outside the gene matches: 10. CDR3 length: 17 amino acids. The DNA of the CDR3 is TGCGCCAGCAGCTTATCCTCCGGGACTAGCGGAAGCTACGAGCAGTACTTC. Translating it yields CASSLSSGTSGSYEQYF.

A remark on this clone: Additional DNA sequences in this sample encode the identical CDR3. Here the CDR3 reads CASSEHRGRTEAFF. In DNA form, the CDR3 reads TGTGCCAGCAGTGAGCACAGGGGAAGGACTGAAGCTTTCTTT. The V and J genes are TRBV6-1 and TRBJ1-1; TRBD1 agrees at 7 bases. The CDR3 sequence is 14 residues long. Germline V gene data show CDR1 as MNHNS and CDR2 as SASEGT. V was clipped by 3 bases and J by 5 bases; unmatched bases: 6.

The J gene is TRBJ2-7, the V gene TRBV10-1; D is unclear. This CDR3 has 13 amino acids. The germline V and J ends were trimmed by 3 bases and 3 bases, with 9 bases remaining between them. Germline V lookup: CDR1 WNHNN, CDR2 SYGVQD (reference sequence). The CDR3 nucleotides read TGCGCCAGCAGTGAAGTGGGCAGCTACGAGCAGTACTTC. This gives the protein CASSEVGSYEQYF.

The chain combines TRBV4-1 with TRBJ1-1, with D possibly being TRBD1 (5 bases). The CDR3 sequence is 14 residues long. Germline loops: CDR1 MGHRA, CDR2 YSYEKL. V lost 1 base, J lost 6 bases, and 12 bases lay in between. This CDR3 reads CASSQARGVPEAFF. DNA of the CDR3: TGCGCCAGCAGCCAAGCTCGGGGGGTACCTGAAGCTTTCTTT.

V usage is TRBV30 and J usage is TRBJ1-1; D is unclear. The CDR3 loop spans 12 amino acids. Deletions cut 4 bases from V and 8 bases from J, with 14 bases between. The V gene's germline CDR1 is GTSNPN and CDR2 SVGIG (reference sequence). The CDR3 is CAWTGLEREAFF. CDR3 sequence (DNA): TGTGCCTGGACTGGTTTGGAGCGGGAAGCTTTCTTT.

The V and J genes are TRBV29-1 and TRBJ1-2, with 7 bases matching TRBD1. Per the germline V gene, CDR1 is SQVTM and CDR2 is ANQGSEA. This CDR3 has 12 residues. V lost 6 bases to trimming and J lost 2 bases; unmatched junction nucleotides: 3. CDR3 DNA: TGCAGCGTGGGGACAGCCAACTATGGCTACACCTTC. Protein sequence: CSVGTANYGYTF.

The chain carries TRBV9 and TRBJ2-7; 7 bases are a match to TRBD2. Germline CDR1 SGDLS, CDR2 YYNGEE. Unmatched junction bases numbered 10, after V lost 4 bases and J lost 3 bases. CDR3 size: 15 residues. CDR3 amino acids: CASSLRLAEDYEQYF. Here the CDR3 DNA reads TGTGCCAGCAGCCTTAGACTAGCAGAAGACTACGAGCAGTACTTC.

The chain's CDR3 is CASSQPSGQGEAFF. The CDR3 region has the DNA TGTGCCAGCAGCCAACCTTCAGGGCAGGGCGAAGCTTTCTTT. V gene TRBV28 combines with J gene TRBJ1-1; TRBD1 might be the D (5 bases). Germline V gene lookup returns CDR1 MDHEN and CDR2 SYDVKM. V was shortened by 6 bases and J by 8 bases, with 19 bases between the two germline ends. CDR3 length: 14 amino acids.